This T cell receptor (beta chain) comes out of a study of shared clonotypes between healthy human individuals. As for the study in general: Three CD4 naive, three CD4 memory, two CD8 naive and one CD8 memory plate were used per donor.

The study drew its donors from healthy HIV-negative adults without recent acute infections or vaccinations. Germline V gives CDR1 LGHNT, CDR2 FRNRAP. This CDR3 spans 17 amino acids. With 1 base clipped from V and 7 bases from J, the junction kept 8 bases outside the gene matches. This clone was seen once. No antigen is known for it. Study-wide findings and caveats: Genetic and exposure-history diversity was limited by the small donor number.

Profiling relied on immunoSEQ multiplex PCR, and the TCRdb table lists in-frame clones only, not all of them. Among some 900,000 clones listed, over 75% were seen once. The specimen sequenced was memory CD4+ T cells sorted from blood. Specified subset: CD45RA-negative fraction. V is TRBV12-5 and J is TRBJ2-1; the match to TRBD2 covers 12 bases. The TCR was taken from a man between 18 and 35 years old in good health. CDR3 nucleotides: TGTGCTAGTGGTTTGGCACGGCTAGCGGGAGGGGGGAATGAGCAGTTCTTC. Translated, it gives CASGLARLAGGGNEQFF.